Below, one T cell receptor (beta chain) is given with its context. What antigen it recognizes has not been identified. No base-level quality is on record; no much larger clone is a single base apart. These data originate in a study of vaccination effects on CD4 cells after COVID-19 (dated by TCRdb to between 2020 and 2023). Notes on the research overall: In the ViraFEST assay, PBMC were stimulated with viral peptide pools, and antigen-specific CD4+ T cell clonotypes were then identified by expansion using TCR sequencing. Across the study, the median time from the second dose to post-vaccine sampling was 72 days (range 14 to 241). Each well held over 1.5 million PBMC cultured in IMDM containing roughly 4.9% human AB serum, roughly 9.6 IU/ml IL-2 and gentamicin, along with roughly 10 ug/ml peptides. In both COVID-19 convalescent patients and infection-naive vaccine recipients, the study compared SARS-CoV-2 spike-specific CD4+ TCR repertoires from before mRNA vaccination with those from after it. The full study included some 10 COVID-19 convalescent patients and several SARS-CoV-2-naive healthy vaccine recipients. Cultures from other donors in the study were sequenced using the Oncomine TCR Beta short-read assay on an Illumina iSeq 100. Results the study describes overall, beyond this receptor: Among healthy vaccine recipients, nearly all vaccine-induced clones were SARS-CoV-2 mono-reactive, and just 1 of 255 was cross-reactive with common cold coronaviruses. Only a small number of convalescent patients were included, and no early post-infection timepoints were available, which limited the study. Clones induced by infection and clones induced by vaccination both contracted markedly at late timepoints after vaccination, which fits with T cell responses waning over time.

After around ten days of culture, CD4+ T cells were isolated with the EasySep CD4+ T cell isolation kit. Participants received two doses of either the BNT162b2 or the mRNA-1273 mRNA SARS-CoV-2 vaccine. The absence of prior SARS-CoV-2 infection in healthy vaccine recipients was confirmed by negative nucleocapsid antibodies before and after vaccination. Half of the culture medium was replaced with fresh IL-2-containing medium on days 3 and 7. Unless otherwise noted, each peptide stimulation condition was cultured in triplicate wells. Using Ficoll-Paque Plus gradient centrifugation, PBMC were separated from whole blood and then either used fresh or cryopreserved at -140C. The QIAamp micro DNA kit was used to extract genomic DNA from the cultured CD4+ T cells. The CDR3 numbers 15 residues from cysteine through phenylalanine. Here the CDR3 DNA is all that survives: 45 bases in frame from base 1. V is cut by 5 bases and J by 2 bases, and the space between the germline ends is 15 bases. CDR1 SEHNR and CDR2 FQNEAQ were looked up in the germline V gene (reference sequence).

Library creation used the immunoSEQ multiplex PCR assay. DNA from the cultured and isolated CD4+ T cells underwent TCR beta CDR3 sequencing. Per the authors' processing: Non-productive TCR sequences were removed, reads were trimmed to the CDR3 region, and CDR3s of at least 7 amino acids were retained. Antigen-specific clonotypes were identified using the MANAFEST web app by comparison of expansion in peptide wells against reference cultures. To count as positive, a clone had to show expansion at FDR<0.05 compared with the reference and with all other wells, an odds ratio above 5, and a frequency above 0.1% in two replicate wells. Clonotypes significantly expanded in SARS-CoV-2 spike wells and in at least one common cold coronavirus spike condition were defined as cross-reactive. Using the stringdist R package, CDR3 similarity was measured by Levenshtein distance, and unrooted trees were constructed with ape in R 3.6.1. TCRdb obtained this table from immuneACCESS and retained in-frame rearrangements with V and J assigned. These tables miss some clones; where compared with another copy, unresolved V genes account for less than half of the shortfall, and the remainder is unexplained. The V and J calls and clone size come from that table; D and trimming were worked out from the DNA. Here the sample has approximately 61,000 clones; nearly 80% occur a single time. The top ten constitute around 4% of the sample.

The sequencing here drew on CD4+ T cells from PBMCs cultured without peptide, taken after COVID-19 vaccination. The chain is assembled from TRBV7-9 and TRBJ2-5; a tentative D match to TRBD2 spans 6 bases. This TCR was sampled from a human donor who received a COVID-19 vaccine. The DNA reads as follows: TGTGCCAGCAGCCCCCCCGGGGGTCTTCAAGAGACCCAGTACTTC. It encodes CASSPPGGLQETQYF.